A selection of T cell receptor beta chains follows, all from one sample in a study of blood T cells in healthy people across ages. TCRdb reprocessed the 5' RACE reads with MiXCR, giving one entry per CDR3 protein. The data show 1.4 million or so distinct CDR3 sequences, 35% to 45% seen once. Sequences were obtained from blood. The receptors were gathered from a woman between 18 and 29 years old in good health. CDR3s leave out the opening cysteine and the closing phenylalanine or tryptophan. Each record gives: D gene, V gene, J gene, clone size, CDR3 protein. A D gene is named only where the DNA matches it firmly. The size field is filled for only some rows; it gives once, few, many or a size class.

d_gene: -; v_gene: TRBV4-1; j_gene: TRBJ2-7; abundance: -; CDR3aa: ASSHPLQGYEQY
d_gene: -; v_gene: TRBV6-1; j_gene: TRBJ1-5; abundance: -; CDR3aa: ASARNQVFRDQPQH
d_gene: -; v_gene: TRBV18; j_gene: TRBJ2-7; abundance: -; CDR3aa: ASSPTQIMRPEQY
d_gene: -; v_gene: TRBV4-2; j_gene: TRBJ2-4; abundance: few; CDR3aa: ASSQGDRLKNIQY
d_gene: TRBD2; v_gene: TRBV20-1; j_gene: TRBJ2-1; abundance: -; CDR3aa: SANILAGVLNEQF
d_gene: -; v_gene: TRBV11-3; j_gene: TRBJ2-7; abundance: -; CDR3aa: ASSQTTPSYEQY
d_gene: -; v_gene: TRBV5-5; j_gene: TRBJ1-5; abundance: -; CDR3aa: ASSRFEGPQPQH
d_gene: TRBD1; v_gene: TRBV6-2/TRBV6-3; j_gene: TRBJ1-5; abundance: few; CDR3aa: ATTGTVQNQPQH
d_gene: TRBD1; v_gene: TRBV20-1; j_gene: TRBJ1-1; abundance: many; CDR3aa: SALDRSGTEAF
d_gene: TRBD1; v_gene: TRBV29-1; j_gene: TRBJ1-1; abundance: -; CDR3aa: SGGQGAEAF
d_gene: TRBD1; v_gene: TRBV6-6; j_gene: TRBJ1-2; abundance: -; CDR3aa: ASRTGGDYGYT